These 27 T cell receptor beta chains were all obtained from the same sample, sequenced in a study of blood T cell repertoires in COVID-19 (TCRdb year 2020). The library was built by means of the immunoSEQ multiplex PCR assay. Imported from immuneACCESS, the table was reduced by TCRdb to in-frame sequences with V and J called. These copies leave out some clones; in studies compared against another copy, an unresolved V gene accounts for under half, and the cause of the remainder is not known. This sample gives about 170,000 clones in total; more than 70% of them show up just once. In total, the top ten clones hold roughly 2% of the sample. The material sequenced was peripheral blood. The receptors here all came from a man between 50 and 59 years old who had recovered from COVID-19.

This clone was seen once. This chain links TRBV9 with TRBJ2-3; D might be TRBD2 (7 bases). The CDR3 spans 19 residues. From germline, CDR1 is SGDLS and CDR2 YYNGEE. V was shortened by 1 base and J by 0 bases, with 21 bases between the two germline ends. CDR3 DNA: TGTGCCAGCAGCGTACTCCTGGGGGGGCCGCCCTCTAGCACAGATACGCAGTATTTT. Residues: CASSVLLGGPPSSTDTQYF.

CDR3 residues: CASSLLGGVDEQYF. CDR3 bases: TGTGCCAGCAGCTTATTAGGCGGAGTGGACGAGCAGTACTTC. The genes are TRBV7-2 and TRBJ2-7; D is unresolved. Trimming took off 2 bases at V and 5 bases at J, with 13 bases between the two ends. The CDR3 spans 14 residues. Germline CDR1 reads SGHTA; CDR2 reads FQGNSA.

The chain couples TRBV7-2 to TRBJ2-2; 14 bases match TRBD2. CDR1 is SGHTA, CDR2 FQGNSA, per germline. J gave up 12 bases and V 6 bases, and 6 bases lay outside the gene matches. This CDR3 has 14 residues. CDR3 sequence reads: CASSLTSGGAKLFF. Written as DNA, the CDR3 is TGTGCCAGCAGTTTGACTAGCGGGGGGGCGAAGCTGTTTTTT.

The genes are TRBV5-8 and TRBJ2-2; 7 nucleotides line up with TRBD1. The CDR3 totals 18 residues. Trimming at V came to 1 base and at J to 0 bases, leaving 9 bases not matched to a gene. CDR1 is SGHTS and CDR2 is YDEGEE in the germline V gene. CDR3 DNA: TGTGCCAGCAGCTTGTTGAAAATAGGGACAGCGAACACCGGGGAGCTGTTTTTT. Translation: CASSLLKIGTANTGELFF.

The gene calls are TRBV19 and TRBJ1-1; D call uncertain. Germline V gene data show CDR1 as LNHDA and CDR2 as SQIVND (reference sequence). The CDR3 has 15 residues. V was cut by 3 bases and J by 0 bases, with 11 bases left in between. The DNA of the CDR3 is TGTGCCAGTAGTATTCTCGAGGGCCTGAACACTGAAGCTTTCTTT. Amino acids: CASSILEGLNTEAFF.

This clone was detected only a few times. The chain combines TRBV27 with TRBJ2-3; D uncertain. This CDR3 is built from 14 residues. The V and J ends lost 4 bases and 2 bases respectively, with 10 bases between them. CDR1 MNHEY and CDR2 SMNVEV come from the germline V gene (reference sequence). The CDR3 spells CASSSRSPTDTQYF. CDR3 nucleotides: TGTGCCAGCAGTTCGCGGTCCCCCACAGATACGCAGTATTTT.

The CDR3 nucleotides are TGTGCCAGCTCACCAGACAGGGGTTCCGGCTACACCTTC. It translates to CASSPDRGSGYTF. The chain uses TRBV18 and TRBJ1-2; 8 bases map to TRBD1. Per the germline V gene, CDR1 is KGHSH and CDR2 is LQKENI. The CDR3 runs 13 residues. Trimming took 2 bases from V and 8 from J; bases not matched to a gene: 4.

The chain is built from TRBV29-1 and TRBJ2-7; 9 bases match TRBD1. CDR3 length equals 15 residues. Germline-derived CDR1 and CDR2 are SQVTM and ANQGSEA. J was trimmed by 4 bases and V by 4 bases; bases with no gene match: 11. The CDR3 DNA follows: TGCAGCGTTGGGGGGGGACAGGGTGATAGTTACGAGCAGTACTTC. This translates into CSVGGGQGDSYEQYF.

V and J are TRBV11-2 and TRBJ2-3, with TRBD1 identical over 8 bases. The CDR3 is 15 residues long. Germline CDR1 and CDR2: SGHAT and FQNNGV. The ends lost 5 bases at V and 4 bases at J; junction bases unmatched: 8. The CDR3 coding sequence is TGTGCCAGCAGCCTCAGACAGGGGTACGCAGATACGCAGTATTTT. Protein product: CASSLRQGYADTQYF.

V usage is TRBV29-1 and J usage is TRBJ2-7; 13 positions agree with TRBD2. The V gene end was trimmed by 7 bases and the J gene end by 4 bases; junction bases not matched to a gene: 4. CDR1 and CDR2 from the germline V gene are SQVTM and ANQGSEA. This CDR3 region has 13 residues. Here the CDR3 reads CSASGLAGYEQYF. The CDR3 DNA follows: TGCAGCGCTTCGGGACTAGCGGGGTACGAGCAGTACTTC.

The chain recombines TRBV30 with TRBJ1-1, with D possibly matching TRBD1 (6 bases). CDR1 GTSNPN and CDR2 SVGIG come from the germline V gene (reference sequence). V was shortened by 1 base and J by 1 base, with 10 bases between the two germline ends. The CDR3 runs 14 residues. This chain's CDR3 is CAWSAIQGNTEAFF. In DNA form, the CDR3 reads TGTGCCTGGAGTGCGATACAGGGGAACACTGAAGCTTTCTTT.

The chain links TRBV7-3 to TRBJ2-1; 7 bases line up with TRBD1. The trim removed 5 bases at V and 1 base at J, leaving 2 bases unmatched. The CDR3 is 14 residues long. The germline CDR1 and CDR2 sequences are SGHTA and FQGTGA. CDR3 protein: CASSTRGSYNEQFF. The CDR3, as DNA: TGTGCCAGCAGCACCAGGGGGTCCTACAATGAGCAGTTCTTC.

The chain uses TRBV7-2 and TRBJ2-3, with 7 bases lining up with TRBD2. With 7 bases clipped from V and 9 bases from J, the junction kept 16 bases outside the gene matches. The length of the CDR3 is 15 residues. Germline-derived CDR1 and CDR2 are SGHTA and FQGNSA. The CDR3 DNA is TGTGCCAGCATCCCCGGCGGGATGGGGGGAGGGACGCAGTATTTT. This translates into CASIPGGMGGGTQYF.

The count of this clone is one. The rearrangement joins TRBV10-3 to TRBJ2-2, with D tentatively TRBD2 (7 bases). With 6 bases removed from V and 4 bases from J, the gap between germline ends came to 15 bases. Germline CDR1 is ENHRY and CDR2 is SYGVKD. This CDR3 region has 15 residues. In DNA form, the CDR3 reads TGTGCCATCAGGGGAGGGAAGGGGGGCACCGGGGAGCTGTTTTTT. Translating it yields CAIRGGKGGTGELFF.

V gene TRBV5-1 combines with J gene TRBJ2-2; D is uncertain. The CDR3 has 16 amino acids. Trimming left V 4 bases short and J 1 base short, with 14 bases between. CDR1 is SGHRS and CDR2 is YFSETQ in the germline V gene. The CDR3 nucleotides read TGCGCCAGCAGCCTCATCAGTCCGGGGAACACCGGGGAGCTGTTTTTT. It is translated as CASSLISPGNTGELFF.

The chain has TRBV6-2 or TRBV6-3 and TRBJ1-5, with 9 bases matching TRBD1. The germline V gene encodes CDR1 MNHEY and CDR2 SVGEGT. This CDR3 contains 17 residues. Trimming removed 2 bases from V and 1 base from J; junction bases left unmatched: 6. The CDR3 sequence is CASSYEIGTGSNQPQHF. For the CDR3, the DNA is TGTGCCAGCAGTTACGAAATCGGGACAGGGAGCAATCAGCCCCAGCATTTT.

V is TRBV3-1 (or the pseudogene TRBV3-2) and J is TRBJ1-5; D unresolved. The V gene lost 0 bases and the J gene lost 4 bases, with 10 bases spanning the gap. The CDR3 is 15 residues long. Germline lookup yields CDR1 LGHDT and CDR2 YNNKEL (reference sequence). The CDR3 DNA follows: TGTGCCAGCAGCCAAGATGTCTCCGGTAATCAGCCCCAGCATTTT. It yields the protein CASSQDVSGNQPQHF.

The chain's CDR3 is CASMGQGARVGEAFF. As DNA, the CDR3 is TGTGCCAGCATGGGACAGGGGGCGCGGGTCGGTGAAGCTTTCTTT. This sequence joins TRBV6-5 and TRBJ1-1, with TRBD1 matching 12 bases. This CDR3 comprises 15 residues. Germline V lookup: CDR1 MNHEY, CDR2 SVGAGI. V was pared by 7 bases and J by 7 bases, with 10 bases of the junction left unmatched.

Written as DNA, the CDR3 is TGCAGCGTTGAGTCCGTCCTCTATGGCTACACCTTC. Translation: CSVESVLYGYTF. The V and J genes are TRBV29-1 and TRBJ1-2; no clear D gene. CDR1 is SQVTM, CDR2 ANQGSEA, per germline. This CDR3 has 12 amino acids. Trimming removed 3 bases at V and 4 bases at J, with 9 bases between.

The V gene is TRBV15, the J gene TRBJ2-3; D might be TRBD2 (6 bases). The CDR3 is 15 amino acids. Germline-derived CDR1 and CDR2 are LNHNV and YYDKDF (reference sequence). With 1 base removed from V and 1 base from J, the gap between germline ends came to 9 bases. Here the CDR3 reads CATSRAGAGTDTQYF. The CDR3 DNA reads as TGTGCCACCAGCAGAGCGGGAGCGGGCACAGATACGCAGTATTTT.

The chain employs TRBV6-5 and TRBJ1-6, with D maybe TRBD1 (6 bases). V was shortened by 6 bases and J by 9 bases, with 15 bases between the two germline ends. Germline-derived CDR1 and CDR2 are MNHEY and SVGAGI. The CDR3 has 14 residues. CDR3 region: CASSSDRTVSPLHF. CDR3 nucleotide sequence: TGTGCCAGCAGCTCAGACAGGACGGTTTCACCCCTCCACTTT.

For this clone: One end of the junction is discordant with germline, which a read error may explain. V is TRBV14 and J is TRBJ2-1, with 9 bases that match TRBD2. The germline CDR1 and CDR2 sequences are SGHDN and FVKESK. The length of the CDR3 is 14 residues. The CDR3 coding sequence is TGTGCCAGCAGCCAAGGACTAGCGGCGGGACCCTGGGTCTTC. Translation gives CASSQGLAAGPWVF.

The chain couples TRBV10-2 to TRBJ1-3; possible D gene TRBD1, 5 bases. Germline assignment: CDR1 WSHSY and CDR2 SAAADI. There are 15 residues in the CDR3. The germline V and J ends were trimmed by 2 bases and 8 bases, with 16 bases remaining between them. In nucleotides, the CDR3 is TGCGCCAGCAGTGAGAATTTTGGTGGGGGGGACACCATATATTTT. Its protein is CASSENFGGGDTIYF.

This sequence joins TRBV18 and TRBJ2-3; 8 bases fit TRBD1. V was pared by 2 bases and J by 3 bases, with 7 bases of the junction left unmatched. The CDR3 totals 16 residues. Germline V gene sequence: CDR1 KGHSH, CDR2 LQKENI. This CDR3 is CASSPTAGGKTDTQYF. Here the CDR3 DNA reads TGTGCCAGCTCACCAACGGCAGGGGGCAAAACAGATACGCAGTATTTT.

The genes are TRBV12-3 or TRBV12-4 and TRBJ1-3; no clear D gene. The CDR3 covers 13 residues. The ends were cut back, 3 bases at V and 4 bases at J, with 7 bases in the middle. The CDR3 protein is CASSFVLGNTIYF. The CDR3 region has the DNA TGTGCCAGCAGTTTCGTGTTGGGAAACACCATATATTTT.

The CDR3 sequence is CAWSVHAGVEQPQHF. The DNA for the CDR3 is TGTGCCTGGAGTGTACACGCGGGAGTCGAGCAGCCCCAGCATTTT. The chain combines TRBV30 with TRBJ1-5, with no clear D. The length of the CDR3 is 15 residues. Trimming shortened V by 0 bases and J by 7 bases, and 16 bases separated the two germline ends. In germline, CDR1 is GTSNPN, CDR2 SVGIG (reference sequence).

V is TRBV7-2 and J is TRBJ2-2; 8 bases are a match to TRBD1. Unmatched junction bases numbered 8, after V lost 6 bases and J lost 2 bases. Germline CDR1 is SGHTA and CDR2 is FQGNSA. There are 16 residues in the CDR3. CDR3 DNA sequence: TGTGCCAGCAGTCGGCGGGGACAGGCAAACACCGGGGAGCTGTTTTTT. Amino acid sequence: CASSRRGQANTGELFF.